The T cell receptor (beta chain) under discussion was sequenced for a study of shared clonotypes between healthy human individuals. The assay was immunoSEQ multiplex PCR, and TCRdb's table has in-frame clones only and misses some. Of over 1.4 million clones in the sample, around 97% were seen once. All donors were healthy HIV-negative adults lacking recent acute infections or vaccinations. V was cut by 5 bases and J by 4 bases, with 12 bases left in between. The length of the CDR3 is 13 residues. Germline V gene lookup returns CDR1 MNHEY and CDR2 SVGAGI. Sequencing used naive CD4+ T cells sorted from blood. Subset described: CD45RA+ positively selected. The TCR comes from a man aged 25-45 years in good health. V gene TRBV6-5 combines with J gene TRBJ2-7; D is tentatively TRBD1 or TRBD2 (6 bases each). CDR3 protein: CASSLRGGYEQYF. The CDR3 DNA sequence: TGTGCCAGCAGTCTCCGAGGGGGGTACGAGCAGTACTTC.